This T cell receptor (beta chain) was retrieved from a study of type 1 regulatory T cells. The wider study: T-allo10 is an in vitro-generated, Tr1-enriched CD4 T cell product specific for alloantigen.

This clonotype has at least ten counts. TCRdb itself ran the reads through MiXCR, one entry per CDR3 protein. The repertoire holds about 18,000 distinct CDR3 sequences, more than 8.5% seen once, with about 2.7% in the top ten. Trimming cost V 6 bases and J 2 bases, with 10 bases left between them. This CDR3 has 13 amino acids. From germline, CDR1 is SGHTA and CDR2 FQGNSA. This chain connects TRBV7-2 to TRBJ2-5; unclear D gene. The clonotype comes from a human donor in good health. Source material: CD4+ T cells, either the whole sample or a sorted fraction (not recorded which). This CDR3 reads CASRKGGQETQYF. As DNA, the CDR3 is TGTGCCAGCAGAAAGGGCGGTCAAGAGACCCAGTACTTC. The whole variable domain, remainder taken from reference TRBV7-2 and TRBJ2-5, is GAGVSQSPSNKVTEKGKDVELRCDPISGHTALYWYRQSLGQGLEFLIYFQGNSAPDKSGLPSDRFSAERTGGSVSTLTIQRTQQEDSAVYLCASRKGGQETQYFGPGTRLLVL.